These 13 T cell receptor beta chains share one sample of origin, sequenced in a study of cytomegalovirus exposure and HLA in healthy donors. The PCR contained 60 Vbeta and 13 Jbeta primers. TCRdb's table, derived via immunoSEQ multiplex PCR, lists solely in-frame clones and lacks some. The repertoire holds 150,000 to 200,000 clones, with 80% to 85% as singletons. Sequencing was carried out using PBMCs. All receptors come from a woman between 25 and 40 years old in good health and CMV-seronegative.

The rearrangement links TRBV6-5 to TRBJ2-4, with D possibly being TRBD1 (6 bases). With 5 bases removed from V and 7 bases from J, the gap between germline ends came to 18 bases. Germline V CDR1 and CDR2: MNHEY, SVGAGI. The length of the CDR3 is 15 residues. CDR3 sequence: CASSRSQGVGNIQYF. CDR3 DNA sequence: TGTGCCAGCAGTAGATCACAGGGCGTCGGGAACATTCAGTACTTC.

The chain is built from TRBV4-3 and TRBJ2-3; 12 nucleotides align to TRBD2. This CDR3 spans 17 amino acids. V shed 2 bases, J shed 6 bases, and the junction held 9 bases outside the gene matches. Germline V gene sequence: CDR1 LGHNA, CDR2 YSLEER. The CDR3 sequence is CASSQQGLAGFGDTQYF. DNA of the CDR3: TGCGCCAGCAGCCAACAGGGACTAGCGGGTTTCGGGGATACGCAGTATTTT.

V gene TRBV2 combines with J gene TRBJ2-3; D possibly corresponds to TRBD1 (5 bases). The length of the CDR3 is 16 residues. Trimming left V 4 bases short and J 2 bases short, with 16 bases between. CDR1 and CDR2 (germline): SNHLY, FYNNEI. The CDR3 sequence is CASSAGNFLVTDTQYF. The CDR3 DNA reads TGTGCCAGCAGTGCAGGGAATTTTTTAGTCACAGATACGCAGTATTTT.

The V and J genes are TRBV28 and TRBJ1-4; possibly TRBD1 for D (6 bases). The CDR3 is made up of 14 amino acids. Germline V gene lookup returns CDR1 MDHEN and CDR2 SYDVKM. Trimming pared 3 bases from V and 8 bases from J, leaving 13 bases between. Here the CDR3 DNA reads TGTGCCAGCAGTTTTGGGGGGGCCAGGGAAAAACTGTTTTTT. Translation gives CASSFGGAREKLFF.

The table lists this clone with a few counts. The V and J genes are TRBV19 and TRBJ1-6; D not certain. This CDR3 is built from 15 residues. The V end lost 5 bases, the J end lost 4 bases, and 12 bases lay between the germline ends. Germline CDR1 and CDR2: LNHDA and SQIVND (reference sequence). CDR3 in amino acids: CASSPMTSYNSPLHF. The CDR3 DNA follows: TGTGCCAGTAGTCCAATGACAAGTTATAATTCACCCCTCCACTTT.

CDR3 DNA: TGCAGCGCCCCGGGACAGGGAACAGAGACCCAGTACTTC. It yields the protein CSAPGQGTETQYF. The chain couples TRBV29-1 to TRBJ2-5, with 9 bases aligning to TRBD1. The CDR3 contains 13 residues. Germline V gene lookup returns CDR1 SQVTM and CDR2 ANQGSEA. The V segment lost 7 bases and the J segment 4 bases; nucleotides outside the gene matches: 7.

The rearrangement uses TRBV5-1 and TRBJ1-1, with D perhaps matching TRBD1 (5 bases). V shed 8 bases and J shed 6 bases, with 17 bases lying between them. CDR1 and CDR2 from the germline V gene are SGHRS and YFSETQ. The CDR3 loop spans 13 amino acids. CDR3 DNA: TGCGCCAGTTCGAGGAGCAGGGAATCTGAAGCTTTCTTT. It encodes CASSRSRESEAFF. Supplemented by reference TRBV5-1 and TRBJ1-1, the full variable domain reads KAGVTQTPRYLIKTRGQQVTLSCSPISGHRSVSWYQQTPGQGLQFLFEYFSETQRNKGNFPGRFSGRQFSNSRSEMNVSTLELGDSALYLCASSRSRESEAFFGQGTRLTVV.

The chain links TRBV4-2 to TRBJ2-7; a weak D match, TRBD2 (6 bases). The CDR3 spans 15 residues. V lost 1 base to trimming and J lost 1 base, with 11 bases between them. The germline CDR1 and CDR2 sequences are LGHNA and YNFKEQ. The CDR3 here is CASSQVAGNSYEQYF. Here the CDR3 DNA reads TGTGCCAGCAGCCAAGTGGCGGGAAATTCCTACGAGCAGTACTTC.

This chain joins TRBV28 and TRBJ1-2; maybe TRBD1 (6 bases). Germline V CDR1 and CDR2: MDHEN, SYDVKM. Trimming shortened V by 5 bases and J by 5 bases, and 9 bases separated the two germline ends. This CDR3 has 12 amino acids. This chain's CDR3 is CASSVDRYGYTF. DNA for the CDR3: TGTGCCAGCAGTGTCGACAGGTATGGCTACACCTTC.

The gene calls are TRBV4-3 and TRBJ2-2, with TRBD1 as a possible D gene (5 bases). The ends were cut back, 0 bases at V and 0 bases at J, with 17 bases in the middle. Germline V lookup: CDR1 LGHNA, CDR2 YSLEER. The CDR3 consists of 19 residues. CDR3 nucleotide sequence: TGCGCCAGCAGCCAAGATAAGGGGTCAAAGACCACGAACACCGGGGAGCTGTTTTTT. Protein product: CASSQDKGSKTTNTGELFF.

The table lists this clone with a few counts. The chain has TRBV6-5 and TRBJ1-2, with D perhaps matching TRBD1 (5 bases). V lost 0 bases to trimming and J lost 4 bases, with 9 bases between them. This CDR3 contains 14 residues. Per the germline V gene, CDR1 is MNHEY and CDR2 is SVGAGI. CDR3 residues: CASSYSTEFYGYTF. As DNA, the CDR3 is TGTGCCAGCAGTTACTCGACAGAATTCTATGGCTACACCTTC.

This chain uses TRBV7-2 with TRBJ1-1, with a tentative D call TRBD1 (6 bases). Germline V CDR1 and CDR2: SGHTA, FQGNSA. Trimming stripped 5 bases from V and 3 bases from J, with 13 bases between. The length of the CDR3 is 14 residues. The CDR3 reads CASSHRTGHTEAFF. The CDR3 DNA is TGTGCCAGCAGCCACCGTACAGGGCACACTGAAGCTTTCTTT.

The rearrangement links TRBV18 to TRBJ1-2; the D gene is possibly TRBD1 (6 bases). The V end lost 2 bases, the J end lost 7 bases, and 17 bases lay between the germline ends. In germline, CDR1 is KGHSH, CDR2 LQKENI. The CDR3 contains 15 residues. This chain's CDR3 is CASSPSQGRSSGYTF. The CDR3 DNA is TGTGCCAGCTCACCATCACAGGGTCGGTCGAGTGGCTACACCTTC.